This T cell receptor (beta chain) is from a study of immune cell composition in non-small cell lung cancer. Germline lookup yields CDR1 SGHNT and CDR2 YYREEE (reference sequence). V was pared by 1 base and J by 1 base, with 12 bases between. The CDR3 loop spans 15 amino acids. Produced via immunoSEQ multiplex PCR; TCRdb's table is partial and in-frame only. Among about 2,900 clones listed, around 72% were seen once. The sequencing input was lung tumor tissue. J is TRBJ2-7 and V is TRBV5-4, with D possibly being TRBD1 (6 bases). The sequence was collected from a human donor with non-small cell lung cancer. CDR3 in amino acids: CASSLFQGHSYEQYF. CDR3 bases: TGTGCCAGCAGCTTGTTCCAGGGGCATTCCTACGAGCAGTACTTC.